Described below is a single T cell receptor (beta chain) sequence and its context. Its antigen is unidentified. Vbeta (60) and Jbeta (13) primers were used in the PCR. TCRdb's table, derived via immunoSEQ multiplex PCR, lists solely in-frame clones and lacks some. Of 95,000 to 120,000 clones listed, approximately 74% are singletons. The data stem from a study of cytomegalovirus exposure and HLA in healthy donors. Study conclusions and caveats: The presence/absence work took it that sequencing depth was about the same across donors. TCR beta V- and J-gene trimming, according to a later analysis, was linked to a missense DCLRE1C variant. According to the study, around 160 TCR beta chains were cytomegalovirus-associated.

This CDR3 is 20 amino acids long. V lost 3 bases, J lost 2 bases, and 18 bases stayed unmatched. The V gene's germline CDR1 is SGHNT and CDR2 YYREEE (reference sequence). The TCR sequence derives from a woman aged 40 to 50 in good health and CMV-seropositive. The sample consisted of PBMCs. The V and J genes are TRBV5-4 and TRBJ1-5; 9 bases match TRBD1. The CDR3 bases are TGTGCCAGCAGCTCGGACCGGGACAGGGTGGAGTATAAGGGCAATCAGCCCCAGCATTTT. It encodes CASSSDRDRVEYKGNQPQHF.